What follows is one T cell receptor beta chain and its context. The data were produced by immunoSEQ multiplex PCR, yet TCRdb's version contains in-frame clones alone and is incomplete. The sample includes about 62,000 clones, roughly 89% of them seen just once. This specimen belongs to a study of blood T cell repertoires in COVID-19. Germline lookup yields CDR1 MNHEY and CDR2 SVGEGT. This CDR3 is built from 13 residues. Trimming removed 6 bases from V and 3 bases from J, with 8 bases in between. This sequence was found in a woman over 75 with acute or convalescent COVID-19. The chain carries TRBV6-2 or TRBV6-3 and TRBJ2-2; D uncertain. The sequenced sample consisted of peripheral blood. The CDR3 DNA is TGTGCCAGCAGCCTCGACTACACCGGGGAGCTGTTTTTT. Residues: CASSLDYTGELFF.